A single sample is the source of the 28 T cell receptor beta chains below, sequenced in a study of human T cells and chemical hapten exposure. Described time point: patch test 1, 2 weeks after DPC sensitization. Treatment of the sample: therapeutic diphenylcyclopropenone sensitization with weekly scalp DPC. TCRdb analysed the RACE reads with MiXCR anew, one entry per CDR3 protein. The table shows 180,000 or so distinct CDR3 sequences, with roughly 15% occurring only once. The sequenced sample was whole blood, obtained in connection with sensitization to the hapten diphenylcyclopropenone (DPC). These receptors were taken from a woman aged 30 to 39 with alopecia areata. Some clones in this sample may be carry-over from other donors' samples.

The chain has TRBV18 and TRBJ2-1; D is unresolved. From germline, CDR1 is KGHSH and CDR2 LQKENI. V gave up 0 bases and J gave up 10 bases, with 7 bases separating them. The CDR3 loop spans 12 amino acids. The CDR3 spells CASSPPRAEQFF. CDR3 in DNA: TGTGCCAGCTCACCACCAAGAGCGGAGCAGTTCTTC.

V and J are TRBV3-1 and TRBJ1-6, with D unclear. The CDR3 loop spans 15 amino acids. V dropped 4 bases and J dropped 5 bases, with 12 bases sitting between them. The V gene's germline CDR1 is LGHDT and CDR2 YNNKEL (reference sequence). Written as DNA, the CDR3 is TGTGCCAGCAGCCTCATAGACCAGAATAATTCACCCCTCCACTTT. It codes for CASSLIDQNNSPLHF.

This clonotype was recorded a few times. The V gene is TRBV20-1, the J gene TRBJ1-1; possibly TRBD1 for D (5 bases). Germline V lookup: CDR1 DFQATT, CDR2 SNEGSKA (reference sequence). The CDR3 spans 15 residues. The V gene lost 2 bases and the J gene lost 0 bases, with 13 bases spanning the gap. In DNA, the CDR3 is TGCAGTGCTAGATTTCGGGGCACTGTGAACACTGAAGCTTTCTTT. Translated, it gives CSARFRGTVNTEAFF.

The chain combines TRBV19 with TRBJ2-5; D unresolved. CDR3 length: 12 amino acids. The V end was cut by 0 bases, the J end by 5 bases, with 4 bases between. CDR1 LNHDA and CDR2 SQIVND come from the germline V gene (reference sequence). CDR3 bases: TGTGCCAGTAGTATAGACACGGAGACCCAGTACTTC. Its translation: CASSIDTETQYF.

The chain links TRBV5-4 to TRBJ2-6; 7 nucleotides match TRBD1. CDR3 length: 15 amino acids. Germline CDR1 SGHNT, CDR2 YYREEE (reference sequence). V trimming: 3 bases; J trimming: 7 bases; junction bases outside the gene matches: 7. The CDR3 region is CASSSQGLGANVLTF. CDR3 bases: TGTGCCAGCAGCTCACAGGGGTTAGGAGCCAACGTCCTGACTTTC.

Only a few counts were recorded for this clonotype. The V and J genes are TRBV30 and TRBJ2-4; 8 nucleotides agree with TRBD1. The germline V gene has CDR1 GTSNPN and CDR2 SVGIG (reference sequence). This CDR3 is 13 amino acids long. J was trimmed by 2 bases and V by 8 bases; bases with no gene match: 5. This CDR3 is CAGDRGSKNIQYF. CDR3 DNA sequence: TGTGCCGGAGACAGGGGATCCAAAAACATTCAGTACTTC. Together with reference TRBV30 and TRBJ2-4, the CDR3 gives the full variable domain: SQTIHQWPATLVQPVGSPLSLECTVEGTSNPNLYWYRQAAGRGLQLLFYSVGIGQISSEVPQNLSASRPQDRQFILSSKKLLLSDSGFYLCAGDRGSKNIQYFGAGTRLSVL.

At least ten counts were recorded for this clonotype. The V gene is TRBV6-7, the J gene TRBJ1-4; perhaps TRBD1 as D (6 bases). TRBV6-7 is classed as an ORF, of uncertain function. This CDR3 has 14 residues. Trimming removed 5 bases at V and 5 bases at J, with 12 bases between. The CDR3 bases are TGTGCCAGCAGTGCGGACAGCTCCAATGAAAAACTGTTTTTT. Translated: CASSADSSNEKLFF.

Notes on this clonotype: A read error may explain this, as a much larger clone is one base away. This CDR3 is CSARLAGRQFF. CDR3 nucleotides: TGCAGCGCCCGGTTGGCCGGGAGGCAGTTCTTC. This sequence joins TRBV29-1 and TRBJ2-1; tentative D call: TRBD2 (6 bases). In germline, CDR1 is SQVTM, CDR2 ANQGSEA. Trimming removed 7 bases from V and 12 bases from J, with 16 bases in between. CDR3 length: 11 residues.

This chain uses TRBV28 with TRBJ2-2; 8 bases are a match to TRBD1. CDR1 and CDR2 (germline): MDHEN, SYDVKM. The CDR3 is made up of 15 amino acids. Trimming took 5 bases from V and 6 from J; bases not matched to a gene: 8. The CDR3 is CASSRRTGQAGELFF. CDR3 nucleotides: TGTGCCAGCAGTCGACGGACAGGGCAGGCCGGGGAGCTGTTTTTT.

This clonotype has more than one count but fewer than ten. This chain uses TRBV29-1 with TRBJ2-3; no firm D call. The V gene's germline CDR1 is SQVTM and CDR2 ANQGSEA. Between the trimmed V and J ends, which lost 7 bases and 0 bases, there was a span of 11 bases. The CDR3 has 13 amino acids. CDR3 protein: CSGEPWSTDTQYF. CDR3 DNA sequence: TGCAGCGGAGAGCCTTGGAGCACAGATACGCAGTATTTT.

This clonotype was counted a few times. The chain combines TRBV9 with TRBJ2-1; TRBD1 matches 7 bases. The CDR3 runs to 16 residues. V lost 0 bases, J lost 9 bases, and 12 bases stayed unmatched. CDR1 is SGDLS and CDR2 is YYNGEE in the germline V gene. CDR3 sequence (DNA): TGTGCCAGCAGCGTAGGGGGCGTGACAGGGTCTTTTGAGCAGTTCTTC. Residues: CASSVGGVTGSFEQFF.

The chain carries TRBV11-2 and TRBJ2-3, with 9 bases aligning to TRBD2. The V and J ends lost 2 bases and 3 bases, in that order; junction bases with no gene match: 3. The CDR3 runs 15 residues. Per the germline V gene, CDR1 is SGHAT and CDR2 is FQNNGV. CDR3 region: CASSLMSGGTDTQYF. The DNA for the CDR3 is TGTGCCAGCAGCTTAATGAGCGGGGGGACAGATACGCAGTATTTT.

The chain has TRBV5-1 and TRBJ2-3, with 15 bases matching TRBD2. V gave up 3 bases and J gave up 6 bases; unmatched junction bases: 8. Per germline, CDR1 SGHRS and CDR2 YFSETQ. This CDR3 has 17 amino acids. This CDR3 is CASSSGLAGGSRDTQYF. CDR3 nucleotides: TGCGCCAGCAGCTCGGGACTAGCGGGGGGATCCAGGGATACGCAGTATTTT.

This clonotype has a handful of counts. The V call is TRBV3-1, the J call TRBJ2-7; possibly TRBD2 for D (6 bases). Trimming took 1 base from V and 6 from J, leaving 19 bases between them. The CDR3 has 16 residues. Germline V gene data show CDR1 as LGHDT and CDR2 as YNNKEL (reference sequence). The CDR3 DNA follows: TGTGCCAGCAGCCAAGGATCCGGGAGACCGTGGGGCGAGCAGTACTTC. Its protein is CASSQGSGRPWGEQYF.

The V and J genes are TRBV29-1 and TRBJ2-1; 9 positions match TRBD1. V lost 5 bases to trimming and J lost 7 bases; unmatched junction nucleotides: 6. The CDR3 extends over 13 amino acids. Germline CDR1 is SQVTM and CDR2 is ANQGSEA. The CDR3 DNA reads TGCAGCGTTTGGACAGGGGCTGGGAATGAGCAGTTCTTC. This translates into CSVWTGAGNEQFF.

This clonotype was seen a handful of times. The gene calls are TRBV20-1 and TRBJ1-5; D unresolved. The CDR3 has 14 residues. CDR1 and CDR2 from the germline V gene are DFQATT and SNEGSKA (reference sequence). V was clipped by 6 bases and J by 2 bases, with 14 bases between them. CDR3 region: CSAASARGNQPQHF. The DNA for the CDR3 is TGCAGTGCAGCTTCAGCTAGGGGCAATCAGCCCCAGCATTTT.

This sequence joins TRBV20-1 and TRBJ2-7; TRBD2 might be the D (5 bases). Per the germline V gene, CDR1 is DFQATT and CDR2 is SNEGSKA (reference sequence). The CDR3 is 12 residues long. Trimming cost V 3 bases and J 2 bases, with 8 bases left between them. The CDR3 DNA reads as TGCAGTGCTAGGAGCGGCACCTACGAGCAGTACTTC. It encodes CSARSGTYEQYF.

The chain's CDR3 is CASSQDRTGNYGYTF. CDR3 nucleotides: TGCGCCAGCAGCCAAGACCGGACCGGGAACTATGGCTACACCTTC. V and J are TRBV4-3 and TRBJ1-2, with unresolved D. Trimming took 0 bases from V and 2 from J, leaving 10 bases between them. The CDR3 runs 15 residues. The germline gives CDR1 LGHNA, CDR2 YSLEER.

This clonotype turned up a few times. This chain uses TRBV27 with TRBJ2-4, with TRBD2 as a possible D gene (5 bases). The ends were cut back, 7 bases at V and 1 base at J, with 17 bases in the middle. CDR1 and CDR2 from the germline V gene are MNHEY and SMNVEV (reference sequence). The CDR3 is 16 amino acids. CDR3 bases: TGTGCCAGCAACCCGAGGGCCCCACCGGCCAAAAACATTCAGTACTTC. This encodes CASNPRAPPAKNIQYF.

This clonotype has a count of ten or more. The chain couples TRBV4-1 to TRBJ2-7, with TRBD1 matching over 10 bases. This CDR3 spans 14 amino acids. V lost 4 bases and J lost 2; bases outside the gene matches: 2. From germline, CDR1 is MGHRA and CDR2 YSYEKL. Written as DNA, the CDR3 is TGCGCCAGCAGCCCCGGGACAGGGGCCTACGAGCAGTACTTC. It encodes CASSPGTGAYEQYF.

V usage is TRBV12-3 or TRBV12-4 and J usage is TRBJ1-4; D not resolved. Trimming left V 1 base short and J 4 bases short, with 10 bases between. The CDR3 has 15 amino acids. In DNA, the CDR3 is TGTGCCAGCAGTTTAGGTAGCAGAGGTAATGAAAAACTGTTTTTT. Its protein product is CASSLGSRGNEKLFF.

CDR3 in DNA: TGTGCCAGCAGCCCAAGGACTAGCGGCACTGAGCAGTTCTTC. This gives the protein CASSPRTSGTEQFF. J is TRBJ2-1 and V is TRBV12-3 or TRBV12-4; TRBD2 matches 10 bases. The CDR3 is 14 amino acids. Germline trimming cut 6 bases from V and 9 bases from J; bases unmatched to any gene: 8.

J is TRBJ2-7 and V is TRBV16; D remains unclear. The germline V gene has CDR1 KGHSY and CDR2 FQNENV. This CDR3 is built from 12 residues. Trimming stripped 3 bases from V and 3 bases from J, with 6 bases between. The CDR3 DNA reads TGTGCCAGCAGCCATGGCAACTACGAGCAGTACTTC. Protein: CASSHGNYEQYF. Based on the CDR3 plus reference TRBV16 and TRBJ2-7, the full variable domain is GEEVAQTPKHLVRGEGQKAKLYCAPIKGHSYVFWYQQVLKNEFKFLISFQNENVFDETGMPKERFSAKCLPNSPCSLEIQATKLEDSAVYFCASSHGNYEQYFGPGTRLTVT.

This clonotype was seen a handful of times. J is TRBJ2-1 and V is TRBV5-5; D gene unclear. The ends were cut back, 1 base at V and 8 bases at J, with 16 bases in the middle. This CDR3 has 15 amino acids. Germline-derived CDR1 and CDR2 are SGHKS and YYEKEE (reference sequence). CDR3 amino acids: CASSLFVFRGDEQFF. The CDR3 DNA is TGTGCCAGCAGCTTGTTTGTTTTCAGAGGAGATGAGCAGTTCTTC.

This clonotype was detected only once. The V and J genes are TRBV6-2 or TRBV6-3 and TRBJ2-2; no reliable D call. Deletions cut 6 bases from V and 5 bases from J, with 7 bases between. The V gene's germline CDR1 is MNHEY and CDR2 SVGEGT. The CDR3 consists of 12 residues. This chain's CDR3 is CASSPLTGELFF. The CDR3 DNA reads TGTGCCAGCAGCCCACTGACCGGGGAGCTGTTTTTT.

This clonotype was seen only a few times. The chain employs TRBV6-2 or TRBV6-3 and TRBJ1-5; tentatively, D is TRBD1 (6 bases). The CDR3 loop spans 13 amino acids. CDR1 is MNHEY and CDR2 is SVGEGT in the germline V gene. Trimming took 8 bases from V and 8 from J, leaving 16 bases between them. Here the CDR3 reads CASSSTGFKPQHF. CDR3 DNA sequence: TGTGCCAGCTCCAGCACAGGGTTCAAGCCCCAGCATTTT.

This clonotype showed up just a few times. V and J are TRBV6-6 and TRBJ1-2; 9 nucleotides agree with TRBD1. CDR1 and CDR2 from the germline V gene are MNHNY and SVGAGI (reference sequence). The CDR3 sequence is 14 residues long. Trimming cost V 7 bases and J 5 bases; bases outside gene matches: 8. Written as DNA, the CDR3 is TGTGCCAGCACCATCCAGACAGGGGGGTATGGCTACACCTTC. It codes for CASTIQTGGYGYTF.

A few counts support this clonotype. The gene calls are TRBV27 and TRBJ1-2, with D uncertain. V lost 9 bases and J lost 5, with 10 bases in between. This CDR3 spans 11 amino acids. Germline CDR1 and CDR2: MNHEY and SMNVEV (reference sequence). CDR3 sequence reads: CARPASYGYTF. The CDR3 DNA reads TGTGCCAGGCCCGCGTCTTATGGCTACACCTTC.